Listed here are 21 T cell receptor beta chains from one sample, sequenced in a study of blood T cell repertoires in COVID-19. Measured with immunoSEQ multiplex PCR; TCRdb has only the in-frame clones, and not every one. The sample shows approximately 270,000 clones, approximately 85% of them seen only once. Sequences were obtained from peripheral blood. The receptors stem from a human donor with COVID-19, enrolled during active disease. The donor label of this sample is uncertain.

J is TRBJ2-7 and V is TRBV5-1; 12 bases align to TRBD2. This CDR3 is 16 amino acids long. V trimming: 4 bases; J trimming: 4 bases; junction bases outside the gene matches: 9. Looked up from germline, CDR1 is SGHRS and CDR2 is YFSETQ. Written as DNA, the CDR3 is TGCGCCAGCAGCGGTGGGACTAGCGGGCCGATATACGAGCAGTACTTC. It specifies CASSGGTSGPIYEQYF.

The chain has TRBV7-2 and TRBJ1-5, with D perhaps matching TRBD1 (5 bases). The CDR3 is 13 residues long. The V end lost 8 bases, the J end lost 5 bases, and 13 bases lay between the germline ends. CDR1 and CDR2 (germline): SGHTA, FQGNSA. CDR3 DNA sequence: TGTGCCAGCGGAGGGGCTAGGGATCAGCCCCAGCATTTT. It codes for CASGGARDQPQHF.

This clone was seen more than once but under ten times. The CDR3 loop reads CASSLFVPGTSGAVFGTDTQYF. CDR3 bases: TGTGCCAGCAGTTTATTTGTCCCGGGGACTAGCGGGGCCGTCTTTGGCACAGATACGCAGTATTTT. V is TRBV28 and J is TRBJ2-3, with 13 bases matching TRBD2. This CDR3 is built from 22 residues. V dropped 1 base and J dropped 1; count of bases not matched to a gene: 17. Germline V lookup: CDR1 MDHEN, CDR2 SYDVKM.

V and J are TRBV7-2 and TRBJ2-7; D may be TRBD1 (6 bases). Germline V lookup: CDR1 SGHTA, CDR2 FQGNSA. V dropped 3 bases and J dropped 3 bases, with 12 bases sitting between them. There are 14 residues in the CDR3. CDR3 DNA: TGTGCCAGCAGCTTCGGGACACAGCTCTACGAGCAGTACTTC. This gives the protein CASSFGTQLYEQYF.

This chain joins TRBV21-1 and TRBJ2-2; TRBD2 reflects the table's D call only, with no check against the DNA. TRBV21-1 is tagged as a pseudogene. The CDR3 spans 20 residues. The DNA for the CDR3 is TGTGCCAGCAGCAAAGCGCTTTTTGGGACTCCCGGGTGGAACACCGGGGAGCTGTTTTTT. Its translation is CASSKALFGTPGWNTGELFF.

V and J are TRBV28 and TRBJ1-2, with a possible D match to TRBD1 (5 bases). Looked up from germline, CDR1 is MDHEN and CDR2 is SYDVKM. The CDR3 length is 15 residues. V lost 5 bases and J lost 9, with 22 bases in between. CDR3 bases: TGTGCCAGCAGTCTGTCAGGGAAAATCAACTCACGCTACACCTTC. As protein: CASSLSGKINSRYTF.

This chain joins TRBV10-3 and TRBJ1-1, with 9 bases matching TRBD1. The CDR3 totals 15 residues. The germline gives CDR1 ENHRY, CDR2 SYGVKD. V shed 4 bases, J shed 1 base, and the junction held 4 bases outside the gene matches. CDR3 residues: CAISGQGVRNTEAFF. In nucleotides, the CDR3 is TGTGCCATCAGTGGACAGGGGGTACGGAACACTGAAGCTTTCTTT.

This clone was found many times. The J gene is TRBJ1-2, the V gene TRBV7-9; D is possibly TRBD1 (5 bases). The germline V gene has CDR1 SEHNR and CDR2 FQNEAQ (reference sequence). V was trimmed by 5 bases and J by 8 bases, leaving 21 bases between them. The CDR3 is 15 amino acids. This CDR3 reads CASSPGVGATPGYTF. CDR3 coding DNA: TGTGCCAGCAGCCCTGGGGTAGGGGCAACTCCCGGCTACACCTTC.

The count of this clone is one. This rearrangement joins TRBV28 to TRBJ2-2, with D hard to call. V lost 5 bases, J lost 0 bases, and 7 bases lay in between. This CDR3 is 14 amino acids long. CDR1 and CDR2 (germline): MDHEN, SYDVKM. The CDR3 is CASSRVSNTGELFF. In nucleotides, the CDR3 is TGTGCCAGCAGTCGCGTCTCGAACACCGGGGAGCTGTTTTTT.

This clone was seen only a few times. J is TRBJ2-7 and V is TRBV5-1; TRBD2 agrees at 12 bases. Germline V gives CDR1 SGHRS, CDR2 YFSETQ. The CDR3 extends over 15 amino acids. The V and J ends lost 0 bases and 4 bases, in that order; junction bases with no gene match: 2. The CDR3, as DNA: TGCGCCAGCAGCTTGGGGACTAGCGGGGCATACGAGCAGTACTTC. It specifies CASSLGTSGAYEQYF.

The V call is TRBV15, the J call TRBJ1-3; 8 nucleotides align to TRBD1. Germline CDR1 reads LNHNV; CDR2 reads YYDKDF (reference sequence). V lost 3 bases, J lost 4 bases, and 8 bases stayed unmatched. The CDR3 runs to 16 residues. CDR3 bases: TGTGCCACCAGCAGGCCGGGACAGGATTTAGGAAACACCATATATTTT. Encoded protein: CATSRPGQDLGNTIYF.

CDR3 residues: CASSPMGLANEKLFF. The CDR3 nucleotides read TGTGCCAGCAGTCCTATGGGGCTGGCTAATGAAAAACTGTTTTTT. The chain joins TRBV28 to TRBJ1-4; TRBD1 is a possible D gene (5 bases). Germline CDR1 MDHEN, CDR2 SYDVKM. The V end was cut by 5 bases, the J end by 3 bases, with 13 bases between. This CDR3 contains 15 residues.

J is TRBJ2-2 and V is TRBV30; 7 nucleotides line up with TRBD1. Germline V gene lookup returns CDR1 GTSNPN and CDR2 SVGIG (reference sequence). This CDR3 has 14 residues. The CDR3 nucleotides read TGTGCTATTAAGGGGGCCGTGAACACCGGGGAGCTGTTTTTT. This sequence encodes CAIKGAVNTGELFF.

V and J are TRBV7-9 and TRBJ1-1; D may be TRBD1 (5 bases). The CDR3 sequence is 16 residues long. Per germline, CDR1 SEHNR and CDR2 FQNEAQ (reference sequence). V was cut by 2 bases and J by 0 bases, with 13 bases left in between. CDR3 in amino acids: CASSLSGRGLNTEAFF. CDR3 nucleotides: TGTGCCAGCAGCTTATCCGGGAGGGGTCTGAACACTGAAGCTTTCTTT.

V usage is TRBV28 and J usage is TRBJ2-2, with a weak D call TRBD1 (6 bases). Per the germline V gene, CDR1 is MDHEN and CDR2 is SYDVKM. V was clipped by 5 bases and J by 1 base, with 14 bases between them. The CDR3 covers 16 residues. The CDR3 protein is CASSPPQGRNTGELFF. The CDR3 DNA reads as TGTGCCAGCAGTCCCCCACAGGGTAGGAACACCGGGGAGCTGTTTTTT.

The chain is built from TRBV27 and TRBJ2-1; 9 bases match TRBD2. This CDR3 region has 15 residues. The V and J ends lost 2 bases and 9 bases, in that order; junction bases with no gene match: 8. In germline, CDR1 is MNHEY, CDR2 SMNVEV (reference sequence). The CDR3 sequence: CASSLRRTSDSEQFF. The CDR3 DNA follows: TGTGCCAGCAGTTTAAGGAGGACTAGCGACAGTGAGCAGTTCTTC.

CDR3 protein: CASSPRSLGDEQYF. In DNA, the CDR3 is TGTGCCAGCTCACCACGGTCCCTAGGTGACGAGCAGTACTTC. The chain joins TRBV18 to TRBJ2-7; D is uncertain. This CDR3 contains 14 residues. Germline V gives CDR1 KGHSH, CDR2 LQKENI. V was shortened by 1 base and J by 5 bases, with 12 bases between the two germline ends.

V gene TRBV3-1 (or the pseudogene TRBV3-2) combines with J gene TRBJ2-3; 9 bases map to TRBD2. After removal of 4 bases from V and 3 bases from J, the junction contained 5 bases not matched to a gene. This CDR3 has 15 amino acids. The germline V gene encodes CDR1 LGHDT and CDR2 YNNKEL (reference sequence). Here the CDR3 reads CASSPIAGVTDTQYF. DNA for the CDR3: TGTGCCAGCAGCCCCATAGCGGGAGTGACAGATACGCAGTATTTT.

In DNA form, the CDR3 reads TGCGCCAGCAGTGAAGGGACTAGCCCTACCTACGAGCAGTACTTC. This encodes CASSEGTSPTYEQYF. The chain is built from TRBV10-1 and TRBJ2-7; 9 bases fit TRBD2. Germline-derived CDR1 and CDR2 are WNHNN and SYGVQD (reference sequence). The CDR3 totals 15 residues. The V gene end was trimmed by 3 bases and the J gene end by 2 bases; junction bases not matched to a gene: 5.

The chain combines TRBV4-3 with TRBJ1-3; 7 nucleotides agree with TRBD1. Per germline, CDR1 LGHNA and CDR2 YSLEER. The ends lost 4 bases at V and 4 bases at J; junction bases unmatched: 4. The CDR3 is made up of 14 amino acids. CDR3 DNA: TGCGCCAGCAGCCTTACAGGGGTAGGAAACACCATATATTTT. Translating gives CASSLTGVGNTIYF.

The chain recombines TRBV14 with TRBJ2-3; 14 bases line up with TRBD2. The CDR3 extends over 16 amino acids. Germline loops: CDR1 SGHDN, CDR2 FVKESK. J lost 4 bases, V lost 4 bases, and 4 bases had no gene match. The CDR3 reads CASSLGLAGESDTQYF. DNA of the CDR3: TGTGCCAGCAGCCTGGGACTAGCGGGAGAGTCAGATACGCAGTATTTT.